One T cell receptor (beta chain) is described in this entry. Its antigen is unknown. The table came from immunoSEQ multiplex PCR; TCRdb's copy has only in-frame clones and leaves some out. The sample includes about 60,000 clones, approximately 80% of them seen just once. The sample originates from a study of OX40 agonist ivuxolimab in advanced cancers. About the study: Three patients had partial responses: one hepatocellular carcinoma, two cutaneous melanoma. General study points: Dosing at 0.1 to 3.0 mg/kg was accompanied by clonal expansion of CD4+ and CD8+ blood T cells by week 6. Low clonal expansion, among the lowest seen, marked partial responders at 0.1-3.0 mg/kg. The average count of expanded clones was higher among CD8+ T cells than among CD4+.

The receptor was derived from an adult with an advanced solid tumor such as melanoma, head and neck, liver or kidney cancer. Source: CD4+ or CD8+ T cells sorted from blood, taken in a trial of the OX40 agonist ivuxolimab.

The CDR3: CASSFGLVRLSYEQYF. The CDR3 coding sequence is TGTGCCAGCAGCTTCGGACTAGTTAGGCTCTCCTACGAGCAGTACTTC. This sequence joins TRBV7-2 and TRBJ2-7; TRBD2 matches at 7 bases. CDR1 and CDR2 (germline): SGHTA, FQGNSA. The CDR3 consists of 16 residues. With V trimmed by 3 bases and J by 0 bases, 8 bases remained unmatched.